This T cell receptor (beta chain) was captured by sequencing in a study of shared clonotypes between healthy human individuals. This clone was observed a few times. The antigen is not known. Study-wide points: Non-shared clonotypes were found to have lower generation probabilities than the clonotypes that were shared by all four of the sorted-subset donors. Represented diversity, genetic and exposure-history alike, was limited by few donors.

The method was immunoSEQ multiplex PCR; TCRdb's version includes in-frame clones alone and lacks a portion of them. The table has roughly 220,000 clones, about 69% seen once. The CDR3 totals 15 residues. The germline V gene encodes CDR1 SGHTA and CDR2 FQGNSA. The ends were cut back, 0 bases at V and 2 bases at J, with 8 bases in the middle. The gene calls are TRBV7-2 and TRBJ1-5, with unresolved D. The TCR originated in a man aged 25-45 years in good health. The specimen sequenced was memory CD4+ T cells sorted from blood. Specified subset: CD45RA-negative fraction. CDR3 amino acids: CASSLASGGNQPQHF. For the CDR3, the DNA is TGTGCCAGCAGCTTAGCGTCGGGTGGCAATCAGCCCCAGCATTTT.